This TCR beta chain is from a study of pediatric ulcerative colitis. The CDR3 extends over 14 amino acids. V was shortened by 5 bases and J by 0 bases, with 9 bases between the two germline ends. CDR1 SEHNR and CDR2 FQNEAQ come from the germline V gene (reference sequence). One to two pinch biopsies were taken from the rectum during colonoscopy. Produced via immunoSEQ multiplex PCR; TCRdb's table is partial and in-frame only. The sample lists tens of thousands of clones; around 80% were seen once. General study results and limits: A couple of rectal CDR3 clonotypes occurred in all ulcerative colitis patients.

A note on this clone: What it recognizes is unknown.

Sequencing was done on a sample of gut tissue. The V gene is TRBV7-9, the J gene TRBJ2-3; D gene ambiguous. The TCR was taken from a boy between 10 and 17 years old with mild ulcerative colitis. CDR3 loop: CASSQPGSTDTQYF. Here the CDR3 DNA reads TGTGCCAGCAGCCAGCCCGGGAGCACAGATACGCAGTATTTT.